This T cell receptor beta chain was retrieved from a study of shared clonotypes between healthy human individuals. All donors were healthy HIV-negative adults lacking recent acute infections or vaccinations. Unsorted PBMC DNA went through sequencing on ten immunoSEQ deep assay plates. Methods used by the authors: Junction-only sequences produced by ImmunoSEQ had no quality scores, so filtering differed. TCRdb keeps only in-frame clones here, not all; method: immunoSEQ multiplex PCR. The DNA was the basis for D and trimming; V, J and clone size are from that table. The table has about 510,000 clones, over 75% seen once; the top ten hold about 12%. The CDR3 is made up of 14 amino acids. V dropped 1 base and J dropped 5; count of bases not matched to a gene: 4. From germline, CDR1 is LNHDA and CDR2 SQIVND (reference sequence).

This chain joins TRBV19 and TRBJ2-5; the match to TRBD1 covers 7 bases. The TCR comes from a woman in her 40s in good health. Some clones in this sample may be carry-over from other donors' samples. Specimen: PBMCs. The CDR3 protein is CASSIGQDRETQYF. CDR3 nucleotide sequence: TGTGCCAGTAGTATAGGTCAGGACAGGGAGACCCAGTACTTC. Combining the CDR3 with reference TRBV19 and TRBJ2-5 gives the whole variable domain DGGITQSPKYLFRKEGQNVTLSCEQNLNHDAMYWYRQDPGQGLRLIYYSQIVNDFQKGDIAEGYSVSREKKESFPLTVTSAQKNPTAFYLCASSIGQDRETQYFGPGTRLLVL.